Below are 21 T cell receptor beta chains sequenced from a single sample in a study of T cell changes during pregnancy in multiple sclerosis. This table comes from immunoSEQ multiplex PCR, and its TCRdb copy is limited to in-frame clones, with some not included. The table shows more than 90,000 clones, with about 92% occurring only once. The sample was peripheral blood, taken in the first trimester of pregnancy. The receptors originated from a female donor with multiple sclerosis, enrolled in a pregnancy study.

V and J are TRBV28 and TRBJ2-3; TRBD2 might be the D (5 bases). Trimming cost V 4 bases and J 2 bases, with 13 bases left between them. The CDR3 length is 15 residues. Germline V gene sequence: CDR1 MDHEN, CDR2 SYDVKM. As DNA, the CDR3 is TGTGCCAGCAGTTACCCACTAGGGATCACAGATACGCAGTATTTT. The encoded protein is CASSYPLGITDTQYF. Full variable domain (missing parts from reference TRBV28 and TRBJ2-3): DVKVTQSSRYLVKRTGEKVFLECVQDMDHENMFWYRQDPGLGLRLIYFSYDVKMKEKGDIPEGYSVSREKKERFSLILESASTNQTSMYLCASSYPLGITDTQYFGPGTRLTVL.

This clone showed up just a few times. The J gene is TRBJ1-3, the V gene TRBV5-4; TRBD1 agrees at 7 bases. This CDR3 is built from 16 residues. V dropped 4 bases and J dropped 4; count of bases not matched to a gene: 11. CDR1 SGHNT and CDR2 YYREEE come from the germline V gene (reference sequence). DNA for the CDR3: TGTGCCAGCAGCCCTCGTAGACAGGGAGCCGGAAACACCATATATTTT. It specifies CASSPRRQGAGNTIYF. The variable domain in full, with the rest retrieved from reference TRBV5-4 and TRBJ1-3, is ETGVTQSPTHLIKTRGQQVTLRCSSQSGHNTVSWYQQALGQGPQFIFQYYREEENGRGNFPPRFSGLQFPNYSSELNVNALELDDSALYLCASSPRRQGAGNTIYFGEGSWLTVV.

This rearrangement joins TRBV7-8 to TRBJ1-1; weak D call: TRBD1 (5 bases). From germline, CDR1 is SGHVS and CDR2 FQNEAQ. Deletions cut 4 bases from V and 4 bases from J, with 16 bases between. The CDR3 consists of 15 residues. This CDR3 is CASSSRLRGSTEAFF. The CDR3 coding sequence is TGTGCCAGCAGCTCCCGACTTCGGGGGTCCACTGAAGCTTTCTTT.

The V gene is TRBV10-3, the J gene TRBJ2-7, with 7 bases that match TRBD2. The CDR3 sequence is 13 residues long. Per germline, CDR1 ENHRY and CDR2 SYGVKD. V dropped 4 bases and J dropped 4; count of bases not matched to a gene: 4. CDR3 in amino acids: CAISAREGYEQYF. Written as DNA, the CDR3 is TGTGCCATCAGTGCCAGGGAGGGGTACGAGCAGTACTTC.

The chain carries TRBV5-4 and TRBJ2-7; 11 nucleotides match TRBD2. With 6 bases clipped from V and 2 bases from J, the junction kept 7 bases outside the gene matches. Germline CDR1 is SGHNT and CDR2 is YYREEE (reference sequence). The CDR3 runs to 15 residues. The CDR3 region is CASKIGTSGAYEQYF. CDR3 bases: TGTGCCAGCAAAATAGGGACTAGCGGAGCCTACGAGCAGTACTTC.

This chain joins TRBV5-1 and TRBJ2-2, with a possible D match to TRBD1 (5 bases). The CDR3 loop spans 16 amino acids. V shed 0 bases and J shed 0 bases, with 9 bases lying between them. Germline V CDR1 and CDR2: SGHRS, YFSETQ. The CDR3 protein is CASSLGQLSNTGELFF. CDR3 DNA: TGCGCCAGCAGCTTGGGACAGTTATCGAACACCGGGGAGCTGTTTTTT.

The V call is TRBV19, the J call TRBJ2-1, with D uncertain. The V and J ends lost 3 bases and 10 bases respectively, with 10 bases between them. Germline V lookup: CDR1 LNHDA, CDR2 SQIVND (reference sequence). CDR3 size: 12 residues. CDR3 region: CASSISHSEQFF. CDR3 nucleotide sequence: TGTGCCAGTAGTATTTCCCACTCAGAGCAGTTCTTC. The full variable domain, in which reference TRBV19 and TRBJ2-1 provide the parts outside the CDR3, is DGGITQSPKYLFRKEGQNVTLSCEQNLNHDAMYWYRQDPGQGLRLIYYSQIVNDFQKGDIAEGYSVSREKKESFPLTVTSAQKNPTAFYLCASSISHSEQFFGPGTRLTVL.

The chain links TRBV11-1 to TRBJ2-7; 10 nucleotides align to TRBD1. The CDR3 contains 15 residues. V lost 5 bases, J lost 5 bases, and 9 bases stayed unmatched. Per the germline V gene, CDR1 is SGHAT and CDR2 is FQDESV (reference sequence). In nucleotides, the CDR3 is TGTGCCAGCAGCGGGGCCGGGACAGGGGAGAACGAGCAGTACTTC. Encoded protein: CASSGAGTGENEQYF.

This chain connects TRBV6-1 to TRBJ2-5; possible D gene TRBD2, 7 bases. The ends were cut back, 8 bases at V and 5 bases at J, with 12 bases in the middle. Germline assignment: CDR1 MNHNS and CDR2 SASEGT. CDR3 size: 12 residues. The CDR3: CASLGGVETQYF. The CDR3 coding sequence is TGTGCCAGCTTAGGGGGGGTGGAGACCCAGTACTTC.

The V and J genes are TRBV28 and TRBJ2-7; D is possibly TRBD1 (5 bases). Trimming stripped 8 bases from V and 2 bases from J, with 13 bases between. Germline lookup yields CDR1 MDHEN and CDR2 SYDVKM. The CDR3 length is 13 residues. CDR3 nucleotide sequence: TGTGCCAGCCGGTACAGGTGGGCCTACGAGCAGTACTTC. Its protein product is CASRYRWAYEQYF.

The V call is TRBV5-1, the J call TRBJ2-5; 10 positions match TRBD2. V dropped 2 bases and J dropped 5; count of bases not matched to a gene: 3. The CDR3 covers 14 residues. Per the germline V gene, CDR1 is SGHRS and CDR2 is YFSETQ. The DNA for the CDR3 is TGCGCCAGCAGCTTAGCGGGAGGGGAGGAGACCCAGTACTTC. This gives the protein CASSLAGGEETQYF.

CDR3 in amino acids: CASSDIAGQPQHF. CDR3 nucleotides: TGTGCCAGCAGTGACATCGCGGGTCAGCCCCAGCATTTT. The chain has TRBV6-4 and TRBJ1-5; unclear D gene. The CDR3 runs 13 residues. The ends were cut back, 2 bases at V and 6 bases at J, with 8 bases in the middle. Germline CDR1 reads MRHNA; CDR2 reads SNTAGT.

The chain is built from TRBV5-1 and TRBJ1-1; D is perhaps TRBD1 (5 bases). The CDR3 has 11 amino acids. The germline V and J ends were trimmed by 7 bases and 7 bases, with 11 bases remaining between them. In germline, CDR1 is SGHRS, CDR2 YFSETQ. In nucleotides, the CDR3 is TGCGCCAGCTCTCGGGGGGGTGAAGCTTTCTTT. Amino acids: CASSRGGEAFF.

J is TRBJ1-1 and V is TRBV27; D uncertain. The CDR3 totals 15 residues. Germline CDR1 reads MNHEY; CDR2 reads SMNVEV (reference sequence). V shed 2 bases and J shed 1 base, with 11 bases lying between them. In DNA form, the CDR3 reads TGTGCCAGCAGTTTAGCAGGTGTAGAGAACACTGAAGCTTTCTTT. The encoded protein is CASSLAGVENTEAFF.

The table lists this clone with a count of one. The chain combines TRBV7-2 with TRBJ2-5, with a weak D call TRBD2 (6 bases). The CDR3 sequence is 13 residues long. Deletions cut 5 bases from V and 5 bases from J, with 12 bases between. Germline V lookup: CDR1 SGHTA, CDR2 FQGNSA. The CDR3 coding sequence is TGTGCCAGCAGCGTCGGGAGACGGGAGACCCAGTACTTC. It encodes CASSVGRRETQYF.

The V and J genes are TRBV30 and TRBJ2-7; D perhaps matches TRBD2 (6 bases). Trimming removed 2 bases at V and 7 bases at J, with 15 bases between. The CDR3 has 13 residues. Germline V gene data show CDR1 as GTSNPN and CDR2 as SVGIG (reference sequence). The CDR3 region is CAWSLFRDLEQYF. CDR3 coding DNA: TGTGCCTGGAGTCTGTTCCGGGACTTAGAGCAGTACTTC.

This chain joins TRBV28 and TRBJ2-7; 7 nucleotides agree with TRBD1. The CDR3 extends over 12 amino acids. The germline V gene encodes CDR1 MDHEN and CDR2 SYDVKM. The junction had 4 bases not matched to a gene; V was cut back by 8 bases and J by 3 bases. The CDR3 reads CASSTGYYEQYF. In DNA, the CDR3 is TGTGCCAGCTCGACAGGGTACTACGAGCAGTACTTC.

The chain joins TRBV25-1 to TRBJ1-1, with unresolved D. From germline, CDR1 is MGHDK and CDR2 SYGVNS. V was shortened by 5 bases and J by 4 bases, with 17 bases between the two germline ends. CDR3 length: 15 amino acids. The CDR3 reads CASSPTGRRRTEAFF. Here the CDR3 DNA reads TGTGCCAGCAGTCCAACGGGGAGACGGCGCACTGAAGCTTTCTTT.

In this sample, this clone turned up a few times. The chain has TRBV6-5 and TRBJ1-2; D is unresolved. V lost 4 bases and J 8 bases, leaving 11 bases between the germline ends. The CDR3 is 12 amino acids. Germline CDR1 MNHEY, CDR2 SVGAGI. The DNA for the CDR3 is TGTGCCAGCAGTTCCTATTCGCGGGGCTACACCTTC. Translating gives CASSSYSRGYTF.

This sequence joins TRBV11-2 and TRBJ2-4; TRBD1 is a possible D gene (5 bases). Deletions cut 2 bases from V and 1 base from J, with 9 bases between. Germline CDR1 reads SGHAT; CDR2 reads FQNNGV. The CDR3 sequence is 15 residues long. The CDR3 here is CASSLSRAAKNIQYF. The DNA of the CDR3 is TGTGCCAGCAGCTTAAGCAGGGCCGCCAAAAACATTCAGTACTTC. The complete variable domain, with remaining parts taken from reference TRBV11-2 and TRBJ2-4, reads EAGVAQSPRYKIIEKRQSVAFWCNPISGHATLYWYQQILGQGPKLLIQFQNNGVVDDSQLPKDRFSAERLKGVDSTLKIQPAKLEDSAVYLCASSLSRAAKNIQYFGAGTRLSVL.

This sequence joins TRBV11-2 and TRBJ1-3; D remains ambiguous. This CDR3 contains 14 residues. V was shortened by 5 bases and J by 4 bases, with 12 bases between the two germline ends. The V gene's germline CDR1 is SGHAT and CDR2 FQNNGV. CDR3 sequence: CASSRQSRGNTIYF. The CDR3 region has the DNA TGTGCCAGCAGCCGACAATCGCGAGGAAACACCATATATTTT.